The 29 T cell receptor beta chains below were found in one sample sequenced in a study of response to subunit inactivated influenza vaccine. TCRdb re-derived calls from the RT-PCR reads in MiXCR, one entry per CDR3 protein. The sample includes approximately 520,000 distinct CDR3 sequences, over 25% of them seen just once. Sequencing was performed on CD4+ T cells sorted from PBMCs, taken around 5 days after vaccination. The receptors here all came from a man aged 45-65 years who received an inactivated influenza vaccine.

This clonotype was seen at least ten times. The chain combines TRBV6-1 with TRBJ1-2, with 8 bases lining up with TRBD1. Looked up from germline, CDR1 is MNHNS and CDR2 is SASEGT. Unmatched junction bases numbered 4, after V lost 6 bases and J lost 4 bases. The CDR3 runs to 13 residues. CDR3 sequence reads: CASSLTGGYGYTF. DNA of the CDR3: TGTGCCAGCAGCCTTACAGGGGGCTATGGCTACACCTTC.

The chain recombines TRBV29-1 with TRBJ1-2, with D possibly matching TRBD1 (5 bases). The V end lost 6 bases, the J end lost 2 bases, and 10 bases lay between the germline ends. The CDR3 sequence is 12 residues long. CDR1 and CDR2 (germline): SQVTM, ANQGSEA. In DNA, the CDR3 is TGCAGCGTGGCAGGGTTGAACTATGGCTACACCTTC. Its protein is CSVAGLNYGYTF.

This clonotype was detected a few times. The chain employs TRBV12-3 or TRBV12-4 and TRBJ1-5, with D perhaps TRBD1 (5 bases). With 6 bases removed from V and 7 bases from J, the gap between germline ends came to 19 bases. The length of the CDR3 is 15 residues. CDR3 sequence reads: CASSLGDPSSQPQHF. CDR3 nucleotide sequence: TGTGCCAGCAGCTTGGGGGACCCGTCCTCCCAGCCCCAGCATTTT.

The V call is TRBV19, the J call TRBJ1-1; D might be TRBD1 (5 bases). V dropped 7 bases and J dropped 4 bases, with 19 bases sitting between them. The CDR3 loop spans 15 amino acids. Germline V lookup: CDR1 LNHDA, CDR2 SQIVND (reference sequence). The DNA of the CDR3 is TGTGCCAGTACCTCCCTGGGGCAGCCAGGCACTGAAGCTTTCTTT. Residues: CASTSLGQPGTEAFF.

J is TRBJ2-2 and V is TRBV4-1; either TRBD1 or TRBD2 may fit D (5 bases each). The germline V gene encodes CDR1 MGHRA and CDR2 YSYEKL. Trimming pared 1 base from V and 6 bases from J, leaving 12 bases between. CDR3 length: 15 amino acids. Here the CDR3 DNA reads TGCGCCAGCAGCCAAGGGGGTAGAGGGGCCGGGGAGCTGTTTTTT. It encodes CASSQGGRGAGELFF.

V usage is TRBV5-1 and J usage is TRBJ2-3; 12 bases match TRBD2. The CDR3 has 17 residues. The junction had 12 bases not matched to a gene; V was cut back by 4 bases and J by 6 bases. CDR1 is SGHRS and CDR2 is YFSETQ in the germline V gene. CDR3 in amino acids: CASSKTSGRMRGDTQYF. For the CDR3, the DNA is TGCGCCAGCAGCAAAACTAGCGGGAGGATGCGTGGGGATACGCAGTATTTT.

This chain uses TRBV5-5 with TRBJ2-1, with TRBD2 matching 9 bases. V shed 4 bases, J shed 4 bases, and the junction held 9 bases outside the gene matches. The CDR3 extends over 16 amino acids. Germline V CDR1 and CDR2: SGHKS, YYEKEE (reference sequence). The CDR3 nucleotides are TGTGCCAGCAGCCCTTTAGCGGGAGTTATGTACAATGAGCAGTTCTTC. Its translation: CASSPLAGVMYNEQFF.

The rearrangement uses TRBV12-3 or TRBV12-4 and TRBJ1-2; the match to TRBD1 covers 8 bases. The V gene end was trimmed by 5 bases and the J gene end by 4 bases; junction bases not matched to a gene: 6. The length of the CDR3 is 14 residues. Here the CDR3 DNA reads TGTGCCAGCAGTGGACACGACAGGGGCTATGGCTACACCTTC. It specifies CASSGHDRGYGYTF.

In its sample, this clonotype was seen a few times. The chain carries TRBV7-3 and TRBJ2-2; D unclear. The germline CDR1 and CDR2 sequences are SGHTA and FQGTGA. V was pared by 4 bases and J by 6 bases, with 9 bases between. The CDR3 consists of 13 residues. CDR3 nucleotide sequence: TGTGCCAGCAGCTCCCCAATCTCCGGGGAGCTGTTTTTT. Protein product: CASSSPISGELFF.

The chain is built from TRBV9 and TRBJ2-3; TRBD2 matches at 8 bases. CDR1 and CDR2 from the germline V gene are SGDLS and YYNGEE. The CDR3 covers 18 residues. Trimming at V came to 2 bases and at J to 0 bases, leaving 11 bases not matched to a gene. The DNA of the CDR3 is TGTGCCAGCAGCGTGAGACGGGTCGGCGGGGGGAGCACAGATACGCAGTATTTT. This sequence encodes CASSVRRVGGGSTDTQYF. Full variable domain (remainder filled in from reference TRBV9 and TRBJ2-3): DSGVTQTPKHLITATGQRVTLRCSPRSGDLSVYWYQQSLDQGLQFLIQYYNGEERAKGNILERFSAQQFPDLHSELNLSSLELGDSALYFCASSVRRVGGGSTDTQYFGPGTRLTVL.

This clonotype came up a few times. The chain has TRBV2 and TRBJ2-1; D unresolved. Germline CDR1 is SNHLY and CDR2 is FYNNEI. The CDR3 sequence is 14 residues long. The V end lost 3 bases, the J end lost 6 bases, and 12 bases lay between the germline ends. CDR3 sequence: CASSDLLVGNEQFF. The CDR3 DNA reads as TGTGCCAGCAGTGACCTTCTCGTGGGCAATGAGCAGTTCTTC.

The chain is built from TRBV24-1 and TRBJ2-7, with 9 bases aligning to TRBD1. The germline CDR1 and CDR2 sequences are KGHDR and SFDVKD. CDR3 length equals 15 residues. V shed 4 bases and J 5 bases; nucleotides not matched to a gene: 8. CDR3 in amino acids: CATSDSGTGSNEQYF. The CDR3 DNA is TGTGCCACCAGTGACTCCGGGACAGGGTCCAACGAGCAGTACTTC.

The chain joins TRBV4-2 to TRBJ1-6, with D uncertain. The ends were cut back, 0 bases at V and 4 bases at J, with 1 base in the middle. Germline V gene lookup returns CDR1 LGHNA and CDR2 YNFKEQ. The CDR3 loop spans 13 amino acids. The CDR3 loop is CASSQEYNSPLHF. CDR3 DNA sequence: TGTGCCAGCAGCCAAGAGTATAATTCACCCCTCCACTTT.

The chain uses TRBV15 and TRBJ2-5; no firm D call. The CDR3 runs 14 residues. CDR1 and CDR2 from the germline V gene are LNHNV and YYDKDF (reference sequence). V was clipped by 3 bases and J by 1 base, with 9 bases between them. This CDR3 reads CATSSGMGQETQYF. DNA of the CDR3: TGTGCCACCAGCAGCGGAATGGGCCAAGAGACCCAGTACTTC. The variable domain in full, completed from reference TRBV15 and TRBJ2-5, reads DAMVIQNPRYQVTQFGKPVTLSCSQTLNHNVMYWYQQKSSQAPKLLFHYYDKDFNNEADTPDNFQSRRPNTSFCFLDIRSPGLGDTAMYLCATSSGMGQETQYFGPGTRLLVL.

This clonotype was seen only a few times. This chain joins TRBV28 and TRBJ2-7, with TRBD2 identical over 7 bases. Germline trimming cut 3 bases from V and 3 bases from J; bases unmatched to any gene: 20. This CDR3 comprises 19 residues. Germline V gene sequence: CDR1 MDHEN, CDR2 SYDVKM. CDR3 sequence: CASSFVLRIGRALNYEQYF. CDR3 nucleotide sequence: TGTGCCAGCAGTTTCGTCTTAAGGATAGGGAGGGCGTTAAACTACGAGCAGTACTTC.

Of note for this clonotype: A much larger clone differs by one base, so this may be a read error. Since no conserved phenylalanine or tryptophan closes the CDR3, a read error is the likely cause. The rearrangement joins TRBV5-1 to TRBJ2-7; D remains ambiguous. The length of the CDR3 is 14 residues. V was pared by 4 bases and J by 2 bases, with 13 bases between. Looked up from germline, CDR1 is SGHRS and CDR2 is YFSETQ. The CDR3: CASSQDGPPYEQYL. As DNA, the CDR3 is TGCGCCAGCAGCCAAGATGGGCCTCCCTACGAGCAGTACCTC.

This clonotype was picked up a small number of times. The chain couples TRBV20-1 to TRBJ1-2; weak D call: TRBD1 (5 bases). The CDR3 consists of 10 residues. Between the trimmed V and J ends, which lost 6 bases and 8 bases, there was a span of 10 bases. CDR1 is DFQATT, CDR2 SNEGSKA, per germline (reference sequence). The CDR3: CSADSQGYTF. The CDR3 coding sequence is TGCAGTGCCGACAGTCAGGGCTACACCTTC.

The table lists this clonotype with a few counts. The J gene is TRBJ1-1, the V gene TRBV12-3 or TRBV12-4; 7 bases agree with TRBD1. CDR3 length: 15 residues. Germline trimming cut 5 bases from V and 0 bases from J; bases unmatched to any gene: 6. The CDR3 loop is CASSRRTGVNTEAFF. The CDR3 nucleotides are TGTGCCAGCAGTAGACGGACAGGAGTGAACACTGAAGCTTTCTTT.

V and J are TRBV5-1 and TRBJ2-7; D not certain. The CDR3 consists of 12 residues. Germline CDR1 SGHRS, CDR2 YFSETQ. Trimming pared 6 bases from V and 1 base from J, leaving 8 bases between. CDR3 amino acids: CASNGESYEQYF. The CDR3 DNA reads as TGCGCCAGCAATGGGGAATCCTACGAGCAGTACTTC.

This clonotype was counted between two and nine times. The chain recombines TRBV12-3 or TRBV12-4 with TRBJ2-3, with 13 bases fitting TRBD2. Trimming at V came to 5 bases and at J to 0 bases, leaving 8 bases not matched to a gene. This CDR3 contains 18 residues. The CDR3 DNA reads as TGTGCCAGCAGTCTCGGGACTAGCGGGACTGGGAGCACAGATACGCAGTATTTT. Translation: CASSLGTSGTGSTDTQYF.

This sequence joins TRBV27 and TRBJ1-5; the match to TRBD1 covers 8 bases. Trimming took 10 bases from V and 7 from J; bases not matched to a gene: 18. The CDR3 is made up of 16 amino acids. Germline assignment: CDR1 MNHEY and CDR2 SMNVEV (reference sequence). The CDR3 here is CAIPDIRGQVKQPQHF. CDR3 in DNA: TGTGCCATCCCGGATATAAGGGGACAGGTGAAACAGCCCCAGCATTTT.

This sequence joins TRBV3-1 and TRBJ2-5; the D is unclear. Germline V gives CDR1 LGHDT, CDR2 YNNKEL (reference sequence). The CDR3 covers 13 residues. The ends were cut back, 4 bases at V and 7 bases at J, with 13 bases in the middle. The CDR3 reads CASSPSRGGTQYF. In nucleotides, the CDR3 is TGTGCCAGCAGCCCGTCCCGAGGCGGGACCCAGTACTTC.

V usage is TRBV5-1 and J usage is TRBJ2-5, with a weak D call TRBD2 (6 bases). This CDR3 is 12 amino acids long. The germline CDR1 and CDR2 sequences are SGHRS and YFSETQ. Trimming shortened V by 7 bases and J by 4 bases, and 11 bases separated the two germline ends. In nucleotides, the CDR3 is TGCGCCAGCGGTGAGGGAGGAGAGACCCAGTACTTC. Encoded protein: CASGEGGETQYF.

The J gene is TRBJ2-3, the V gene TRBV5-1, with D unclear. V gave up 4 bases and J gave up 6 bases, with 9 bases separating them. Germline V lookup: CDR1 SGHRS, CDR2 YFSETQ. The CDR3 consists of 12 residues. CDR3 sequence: CASSESRDTQYF. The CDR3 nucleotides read TGCGCCAGCAGCGAGTCGCGTGATACGCAGTATTTT.

The CDR3 coding sequence is TGCAGTGCTAGGGTGGGAGGGCCAGATGAGCAGTTCTTC. Amino acid sequence: CSARVGGPDEQFF. This sequence joins TRBV20-1 and TRBJ2-1, with 7 bases matching TRBD2. This CDR3 is 13 amino acids long. Looked up from germline, CDR1 is DFQATT and CDR2 is SNEGSKA (reference sequence). With V trimmed by 3 bases and J by 8 bases, 7 bases remained unmatched.

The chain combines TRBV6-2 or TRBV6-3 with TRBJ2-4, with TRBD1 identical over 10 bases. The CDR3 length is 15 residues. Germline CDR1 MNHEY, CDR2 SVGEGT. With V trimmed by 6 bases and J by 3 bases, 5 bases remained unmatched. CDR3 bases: TGTGCCAGCAGCCAGACAGGGGGCGGCAAAAACATTCAGTACTTC. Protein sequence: CASSQTGGGKNIQYF.

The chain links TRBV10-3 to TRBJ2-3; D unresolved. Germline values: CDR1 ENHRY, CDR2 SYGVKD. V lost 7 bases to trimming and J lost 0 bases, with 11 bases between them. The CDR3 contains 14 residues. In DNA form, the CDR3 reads TGTGCCATCACCCCCGCTACTAGCACAGATACGCAGTATTTT. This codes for CAITPATSTDTQYF.

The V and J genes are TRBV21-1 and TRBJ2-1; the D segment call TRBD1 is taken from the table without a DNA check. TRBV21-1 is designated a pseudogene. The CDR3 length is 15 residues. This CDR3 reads CASSKTGTGDIEQFF. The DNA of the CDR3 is TGTGCCAGCAGCAAGACCGGGACAGGGGACATTGAGCAGTTCTTC.

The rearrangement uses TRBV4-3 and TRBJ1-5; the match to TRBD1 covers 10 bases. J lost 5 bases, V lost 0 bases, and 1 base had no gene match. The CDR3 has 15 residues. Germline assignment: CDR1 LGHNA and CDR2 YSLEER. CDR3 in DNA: TGCGCCAGCAGCCAAGACGGGACAGGGGATCAGCCCCAGCATTTT. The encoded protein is CASSQDGTGDQPQHF.